This entry describes one TCR beta chain. As yet, its antigen is unknown. These data come from a study of T cell responses to AZD1222 COVID-19 vaccine. Study outcomes and limitations: Spike-specific TCRs gained breadth and depth after people received two AZD1222 doses.

Germline V gene lookup returns CDR1 LGHNA and CDR2 YSLEER. This CDR3 is 17 amino acids long. V was cut by 0 bases and J by 3 bases, with 17 bases left in between. Data came from immunoSEQ multiplex PCR; TCRdb stores just in-frame clones and leaves some out. The sample carries about 130,000 clones, roughly 90% recorded once. This clonotype was sampled from an adult in good health. Material: peripheral blood, obtained on day 0 of AZD1222 vaccination. This rearrangement joins TRBV4-3 to TRBJ1-2; D is perhaps TRBD1 (5 bases). The CDR3 reads CASSQDTPGGGYYGYTF. The CDR3 nucleotides are TGCGCCAGCAGCCAAGATACACCCGGGGGGGGGTACTATGGCTACACCTTC.